The next 29 T cell receptor beta chains were all read from a single sample in a study of blood T cell repertoires in COVID-19. Profiled with immunoSEQ multiplex PCR; TCRdb holds only in-frame clones, not every one. This table holds 30,000 to 35,000 clones, 89% found once. The sequenced sample consisted of peripheral blood. Receptors were obtained from a woman aged 35 to 49 with active or convalescent COVID-19.

The CDR3 DNA reads as TGTGCCAGCAGCGTAGATGAACCGGGCGGGCTATTAGCTGAAGCTTTCTTT. Protein: CASSVDEPGGLLAEAFF. This sequence joins TRBV9 and TRBJ1-1; D not certain. CDR3 length equals 17 residues. V was pared by 0 bases and J by 6 bases, with 21 bases between. Per germline, CDR1 SGDLS and CDR2 YYNGEE.

This CDR3 reads CASSHTRTGSGGTGELFF. In DNA, the CDR3 is TGTGCCAGCAGCCACACACGAACAGGGAGCGGCGGAACCGGGGAGCTGTTTTTT. This chain connects TRBV4-2 to TRBJ2-2, with a weak D call TRBD1 (6 bases). The CDR3 is 18 amino acids. V lost 3 bases, J lost 5 bases, and 22 bases lay in between. The germline CDR1 and CDR2 sequences are LGHNA and YNFKEQ.

This clone was seen a handful of times. The CDR3 is CASSQNFQPQHF. The CDR3, as DNA: TGTGCCAGCAGCCAAAACTTTCAGCCCCAGCATTTT. The chain recombines TRBV3-1 (or the pseudogene TRBV3-2) with TRBJ1-5; D is undetermined. Trimming pared 2 bases from V and 6 bases from J, leaving 5 bases between. This CDR3 has 12 residues. CDR1 LGHDT and CDR2 YNNKEL come from the germline V gene (reference sequence).

This chain joins TRBV4-3 and TRBJ2-3, with 7 bases aligning to TRBD2. In germline, CDR1 is LGHNA, CDR2 YSLEER. Trimming took 4 bases from V and 3 from J; bases not matched to a gene: 4. The CDR3 runs 14 residues. The CDR3 DNA reads as TGCGCCAGCAGCCCCAGCGGGGAAACAGATACGCAGTATTTT. Protein: CASSPSGETDTQYF.

CDR3 sequence: CASSWLTGITYEQYF. In nucleotides, the CDR3 is TGCGCCAGCAGCTGGTTGACAGGGATCACCTACGAGCAGTACTTC. The chain links TRBV5-1 to TRBJ2-7; 7 nucleotides align to TRBD1. This CDR3 has 15 residues. J was trimmed by 2 bases and V by 3 bases; bases with no gene match: 8. Germline assignment: CDR1 SGHRS and CDR2 YFSETQ. Full variable domain (outside the CDR3, taken from reference TRBV5-1 and TRBJ2-7): KAGVTQTPRYLIKTRGQQVTLSCSPISGHRSVSWYQQTPGQGLQFLFEYFSETQRNKGNFPGRFSGRQFSNSRSEMNVSTLELGDSALYLCASSWLTGITYEQYFGPGTRLTVT.

This rearrangement joins TRBV21-1 to TRBJ1-6; the D segment call TRBD1 is taken from the table without a DNA check. TRBV21-1 is a documented pseudogene. The CDR3 runs to 14 residues. The CDR3 coding sequence is TGTGCCAGCAGCAAAGTGGCAGGGAATTCACCCCTCCACTTT. Translating gives CASSKVAGNSPLHF.

V usage is TRBV6-5 and J usage is TRBJ2-1, with 8 nucleotides matching TRBD2. The CDR3 extends over 14 amino acids. The junction had 4 bases not matched to a gene; V was cut back by 0 bases and J by 9 bases. CDR1 and CDR2 (germline): MNHEY, SVGAGI. The CDR3: CASSYSRGGVEQFF. In nucleotides, the CDR3 is TGTGCCAGCAGTTACTCACGGGGGGGCGTTGAGCAGTTCTTC.

The CDR3 loop is CASSLETGFGNTIYF. Written as DNA, the CDR3 is TGTGCCAGCAGCTTGGAAACAGGGTTTGGAAACACCATATATTTT. This chain uses TRBV5-8 with TRBJ1-3, with D possibly matching TRBD1 (6 bases). V was trimmed by 0 bases and J by 3 bases, leaving 10 bases between them. The CDR3 length is 15 residues. Germline V gene sequence: CDR1 SGHTS, CDR2 YDEGEE. The whole variable domain, filled in from reference TRBV5-8 and TRBJ1-3, reads EAGVTQSPTHLIKTRGQQATLRCSPISGHTSVYWYQQALGLGLQFLLWYDEGEERNRGNFPPRFSGRQFPNYSSELNVNALELEDSALYLCASSLETGFGNTIYFGEGSWLTVV.

The CDR3 is CASTTGTYEAFNQPQHF. The CDR3 region has the DNA TGTGCCAGTACCACCGGGACTTACGAGGCTTTTAATCAGCCCCAGCATTTT. The rearrangement joins TRBV19 to TRBJ1-5, with D perhaps matching TRBD1 (5 bases). V was pared by 7 bases and J by 4 bases, with 23 bases between. Looked up from germline, CDR1 is LNHDA and CDR2 is SQIVND (reference sequence). The CDR3 covers 17 residues.

CDR3 bases: TGCGCCAGCAGCCCGGGCCCGGCGGGATCTGAGACCCAGTACTTC. It yields the protein CASSPGPAGSETQYF. This chain uses TRBV5-1 with TRBJ2-5; possibly TRBD2 for D (6 bases). The CDR3 extends over 15 amino acids. Germline CDR1 SGHRS, CDR2 YFSETQ. V lost 4 bases and J 5 bases, leaving 18 bases between the germline ends.

The chain combines TRBV29-1 with TRBJ2-6; TRBD1 agrees at 9 bases. The CDR3 loop spans 14 amino acids. CDR1 and CDR2 from the germline V gene are SQVTM and ANQGSEA. As DNA, the CDR3 is TGCGGCGGACAGGGGAGCTCTGGGGCCAACGTCCTGACTTTC. Protein product: CGGQGSSGANVLTF.

The J gene is TRBJ2-2, the V gene TRBV18, with TRBD1 as a possible D gene (5 bases). Deletions cut 0 bases from V and 9 bases from J, with 17 bases between. Germline V gene sequence: CDR1 KGHSH, CDR2 LQKENI. The CDR3 is 16 amino acids. CDR3 sequence reads: CASSPPGGFRVRELFF. In DNA, the CDR3 is TGTGCCAGCTCACCACCCGGCGGATTCAGGGTTAGGGAGCTGTTTTTT.

This chain joins TRBV29-1 and TRBJ1-2; D ambiguous. The CDR3 consists of 13 residues. V gave up 3 bases and J gave up 4 bases, with 12 bases separating them. Germline V CDR1 and CDR2: SQVTM, ANQGSEA. The CDR3 DNA is TGCAGCGTTGAGGCAGGAAGCTTCTATGGCTACACCTTC. Encoded protein: CSVEAGSFYGYTF.

This clone appeared once. This chain links TRBV7-2 with TRBJ2-6; 7 positions match TRBD2. The J segment lost 0 bases and the V segment lost 2 bases, leaving 7 bases of the junction unmatched. Germline-derived CDR1 and CDR2 are SGHTA and FQGNSA. The CDR3 length is 18 residues. CDR3 nucleotide sequence: TGTGCCAGCAGCTTAATCCTAGCGGTGAGCTCTGGGGCCAACGTCCTGACTTTC. It translates to CASSLILAVSSGANVLTF.

The CDR3 DNA is TGTGCCAGCAGCCCCTCGGGAGGAGGCAGGGGAGGCGAGCAGTACTTC. It yields the protein CASSPSGGGRGGEQYF. The gene calls are TRBV5-6 and TRBJ2-7, with D perhaps TRBD2 (7 bases). CDR1 SGHDT and CDR2 YYEEEE come from the germline V gene. This CDR3 region has 16 residues. V was clipped by 4 bases and J by 6 bases, with 23 bases between them.

The CDR3 coding sequence is TGTGCCAGCAGCGCCAGAACAGGGGGCTCCTACAATGAGCAGTTCTTC. Protein product: CASSARTGGSYNEQFF. The chain recombines TRBV5-5 with TRBJ2-1; 8 bases align to TRBD1. Germline-derived CDR1 and CDR2 are SGHKS and YYEKEE (reference sequence). V shed 4 bases and J 0 bases; nucleotides not matched to a gene: 6. This CDR3 has 16 residues.

The chain couples TRBV12-5 to TRBJ1-2; 7 nucleotides align to TRBD1. Germline V CDR1 and CDR2: LGHNT, FRNRAP. Germline trimming cut 5 bases from V and 2 bases from J; bases unmatched to any gene: 8. The CDR3 is 15 residues long. CDR3 sequence reads: CASGTSTGPNYGYTF. The CDR3 coding sequence is TGTGCTAGTGGTACCTCGACAGGGCCCAACTATGGCTACACCTTC.

V gene TRBV30 combines with J gene TRBJ1-2, with D tentatively TRBD1 (6 bases). Germline loops: CDR1 GTSNPN, CDR2 SVGIG (reference sequence). Trimming cost V 0 bases and J 7 bases, with 12 bases left between them. CDR3 length equals 13 residues. The chain's CDR3 is CAWSVSGGVGYTF. The CDR3 DNA sequence: TGTGCCTGGAGTGTCTCTGGGGGCGTTGGCTACACCTTC. The full variable domain, in which reference TRBV30 and TRBJ1-2 provide the parts outside the CDR3, is SQTIHQWPATLVQPVGSPLSLECTVEGTSNPNLYWYRQAAGRGLQLLFYSVGIGQISSEVPQNLSASRPQDRQFILSSKKLLLSDSGFYLCAWSVSGGVGYTFGSGTRLTVV.

The chain recombines TRBV20-1 with TRBJ1-6; 7 bases map to TRBD1. The J segment lost 9 bases and the V segment lost 5 bases, leaving 1 base of the junction unmatched. Germline V gene sequence: CDR1 DFQATT, CDR2 SNEGSKA (reference sequence). There are 11 residues in the CDR3. The CDR3 region has the DNA TGCAGTGCTCGACAGGGTTCACCCCTCCACTTT. Translation gives CSARQGSPLHF.

J is TRBJ2-5 and V is TRBV5-1; TRBD2 matches at 7 bases. Losses at the gene ends were 1 base for V and 2 bases for J; bases not matched to a gene: 2. Germline V gives CDR1 SGHRS, CDR2 YFSETQ. The CDR3 spans 14 residues. The CDR3 protein is CASSLRGLQETQYF. Here the CDR3 DNA reads TGCGCCAGCAGCTTGAGGGGACTACAAGAGACCCAGTACTTC.

This chain links TRBV15 with TRBJ2-5; no definite D call. V was shortened by 1 base and J by 1 base, with 13 bases between the two germline ends. In germline, CDR1 is LNHNV, CDR2 YYDKDF (reference sequence). This CDR3 has 16 amino acids. For the CDR3, the DNA is TGTGCCACCAGCAGAGTTTCTCACAGTCTCCAAGAGACCCAGTACTTC. The encoded protein is CATSRVSHSLQETQYF.

This clone has more than one count but fewer than ten. V usage is TRBV19 and J usage is TRBJ1-3, with 7 bases matching TRBD1. The J segment lost 0 bases and the V segment lost 4 bases, leaving 6 bases of the junction unmatched. The germline CDR1 and CDR2 sequences are LNHDA and SQIVND (reference sequence). There are 16 residues in the CDR3. The DNA for the CDR3 is TGTGCCAGTAGTAGGGACAGCGCTTCCTCTGGAAACACCATATATTTT. This sequence encodes CASSRDSASSGNTIYF.

This clone was found once. The chain employs TRBV6-6 and TRBJ1-5; TRBD1 agrees at 8 bases. The germline gives CDR1 MNHNY, CDR2 SVGAGI (reference sequence). The V and J ends lost 6 bases and 6 bases, in that order; junction bases with no gene match: 7. The CDR3 runs 14 residues. CDR3 bases: TGTGCCAGCAGGAGGACAGGGAGCGGTCAGCCCCAGCATTTT. It encodes CASRRTGSGQPQHF.

This clone was seen a handful of times. V gene TRBV28 combines with J gene TRBJ1-4, with a tentative D call TRBD1 (6 bases). Between the trimmed V and J ends, which lost 5 bases and 10 bases, there was a span of 17 bases. This CDR3 is built from 14 residues. Germline V gene sequence: CDR1 MDHEN, CDR2 SYDVKM. CDR3 in DNA: TGTGCCAGCAGTCGGGGTGACAAGGGGGTAAAACTGTTTTTT. Protein product: CASSRGDKGVKLFF. Supplemented by reference TRBV28 and TRBJ1-4, the full variable domain reads DVKVTQSSRYLVKRTGEKVFLECVQDMDHENMFWYRQDPGLGLRLIYFSYDVKMKEKGDIPEGYSVSREKKERFSLILESASTNQTSMYLCASSRGDKGVKLFFGSGTQLSVL.

CDR3 region: CASSLHSRGVNEKLFF. CDR3 in DNA: TGTGCCAGCAGTTTGCACTCCAGGGGGGTCAATGAAAAACTGTTTTTT. The V call is TRBV27, the J call TRBJ1-4; 7 bases are shared with TRBD1. Germline CDR1 reads MNHEY; CDR2 reads SMNVEV (reference sequence). This CDR3 is 16 amino acids long. Trimming removed 3 bases from V and 5 bases from J; junction bases left unmatched: 9.

The V and J genes are TRBV9 and TRBJ1-1; no firm D call. This CDR3 comprises 14 residues. Trimming left V 4 bases short and J 1 base short, with 11 bases between. Per the germline V gene, CDR1 is SGDLS and CDR2 is YYNGEE. Here the CDR3 reads CASSSRWANTEAFF. CDR3 DNA: TGTGCCAGCAGCTCACGGTGGGCGAACACTGAAGCTTTCTTT.

The sample holds one count of this clone. The chain joins TRBV7-8 to TRBJ2-1, with 9 bases fitting TRBD2. This CDR3 spans 16 amino acids. The V gene's germline CDR1 is SGHVS and CDR2 FQNEAQ. J was trimmed by 9 bases and V by 1 base; bases with no gene match: 10. This CDR3 reads CASSLEGGGGWREQFF. The CDR3 coding sequence is TGTGCCAGCAGCTTAGAGGGCGGGGGGGGCTGGCGTGAGCAGTTCTTC.

The rearrangement links TRBV29-1 to TRBJ1-2, with a weak D call TRBD1 (5 bases). V lost 4 bases and J 3 bases, leaving 15 bases between the germline ends. This CDR3 spans 14 amino acids. Per the germline V gene, CDR1 is SQVTM and CDR2 is ANQGSEA. DNA for the CDR3: TGCAGCGTTGGGTCCCTTGGGGCAGACTATGGCTACACCTTC. Translation gives CSVGSLGADYGYTF.

The sample holds a few counts of this clone. The chain links TRBV5-1 to TRBJ1-2; 7 positions match TRBD1. This CDR3 spans 16 amino acids. CDR1 is SGHRS and CDR2 is YFSETQ in the germline V gene. V lost 0 bases and J lost 8; bases outside the gene matches: 13. In nucleotides, the CDR3 is TGCGCCAGCAGCTTGGGACAGGGAATCGGCTCGGAGGGCTACACCTTC. Translation: CASSLGQGIGSEGYTF.